The 27 T cell receptor beta chains below were found in one sample sequenced in a study of cytomegalovirus exposure and HLA in healthy donors (dated by TCRdb to about 2017). Library prep was done by the immunoSEQ multiplex PCR assay. For the multiplex PCR, a mixture combining 60 forward primers for TCR Vbeta segments and 13 reverse primers for TCR Jbeta segments was used. TCRdb carries this immuneACCESS record with in-frame sequences only. Its versions omit some clonotypes, under half of them owing to an unresolved V gene in the studies checked, with the rest unexplained. In all, the sample holds about 180,000 clones, and approximately 77% of those were seen once. Approximately 2.4% of the sample is held by the ten biggest clonotypes. The sequencing sample was made of PBMCs. These receptors came from a female donor in good health and CMV-seronegative.

V and J are TRBV21-1 and TRBJ2-7; TRBD2 is taken as the D call from the table, unchecked against the DNA. TRBV21-1 is classified as a pseudogene. The length of the CDR3 is 13 residues. The CDR3 nucleotides are TGTGCCAGCAGCTCCCGACTTCCGTCAGAGCAGTACTTC. Its translation: CASSSRLPSEQYF.

The genes are TRBV5-1 and TRBJ2-2, with 7 bases aligning to TRBD1. V lost 4 bases and J lost 0; bases outside the gene matches: 3. The CDR3 is 15 residues long. Germline V gene lookup returns CDR1 SGHRS and CDR2 YFSETQ. The CDR3 is CASSLQGANTGELFF. CDR3 bases: TGCGCCAGCAGCCTGCAGGGGGCGAACACCGGGGAGCTGTTTTTT.

A few counts support this clone. The genes are TRBV5-1 and TRBJ2-2, with D perhaps matching TRBD2 (6 bases). The germline V and J ends were trimmed by 4 bases and 1 base, with 14 bases remaining between them. CDR3 length: 16 residues. Per the germline V gene, CDR1 is SGHRS and CDR2 is YFSETQ. As DNA, the CDR3 is TGCGCCAGCAGCCCGGGGGTGCGGGTGAACACCGGGGAGCTGTTTTTT. Translation: CASSPGVRVNTGELFF. Combining the CDR3 with reference TRBV5-1 and TRBJ2-2 gives the whole variable domain KAGVTQTPRYLIKTRGQQVTLSCSPISGHRSVSWYQQTPGQGLQFLFEYFSETQRNKGNFPGRFSGRQFSNSRSEMNVSTLELGDSALYLCASSPGVRVNTGELFFGEGSRLTVL.

The chain joins TRBV27 to TRBJ2-7, with D tentatively TRBD2 (7 bases). CDR1 is MNHEY and CDR2 is SMNVEV in the germline V gene (reference sequence). Between the trimmed V and J ends, which lost 7 bases and 4 bases, there was a span of 14 bases. The CDR3 is made up of 13 amino acids. The CDR3 sequence is CASKGGRSYEQYF. DNA of the CDR3: TGTGCCAGCAAGGGGGGGCGGTCATACGAGCAGTACTTC.

The chain has TRBV7-9 and TRBJ1-2; the match to TRBD1 covers 9 bases. J gave up 3 bases and V 1 base, and 9 bases lay outside the gene matches. The CDR3 consists of 17 residues. CDR1 SEHNR and CDR2 FQNEAQ come from the germline V gene (reference sequence). CDR3 nucleotides: TGTGCCAGCAGCTTAGAGGGACAGGGAAGAGGAGACTATGGCTACACCTTC. This sequence encodes CASSLEGQGRGDYGYTF. The complete variable domain, with remaining parts taken from reference TRBV7-9 and TRBJ1-2, reads DTGVSQNPRHKITKRGQNVTFRCDPISEHNRLYWYRQTLGQGPEFLTYFQNEAQLEKSRLLSDRFSAERPKGSFSTLEIQRTEQGDSAMYLCASSLEGQGRGDYGYTFGSGTRLTVV.

This rearrangement joins TRBV7-2 to TRBJ1-5; weak D call: TRBD1 (5 bases). The V end lost 5 bases, the J end lost 6 bases, and 17 bases lay between the germline ends. CDR1 and CDR2 from the germline V gene are SGHTA and FQGNSA. The length of the CDR3 is 15 residues. CDR3 coding DNA: TGTGCCAGCAGCCAATGGTCGGTTAGGGGTCAGCCCCAGCATTTT. Translating gives CASSQWSVRGQPQHF.

This clone was seen only once. The chain recombines TRBV19 with TRBJ2-1; the match to TRBD2 covers 14 bases. Per the germline V gene, CDR1 is LNHDA and CDR2 is SQIVND (reference sequence). V gave up 3 bases and J gave up 5 bases; unmatched junction bases: 12. The CDR3 is made up of 19 amino acids. Written as DNA, the CDR3 is TGTGCCAGTAGTATGTGGTTCGGGACTAGCGGGAGCTGGGACAATGAGCAGTTCTTC. Protein sequence: CASSMWFGTSGSWDNEQFF.

This clone is a singleton in its sample. This chain uses TRBV18 with TRBJ1-2; D not resolved. Germline V gives CDR1 KGHSH, CDR2 LQKENI. This CDR3 has 14 amino acids. V was shortened by 3 bases and J by 4 bases, with 12 bases between the two germline ends. CDR3 nucleotides: TGTGCCAGCTCACCCCCGGGTCTAAGCTATGGCTACACCTTC. Its protein product is CASSPPGLSYGYTF.

This clone turned up a few times. V gene TRBV7-2 combines with J gene TRBJ1-1; 8 bases are a match to TRBD1. Germline loops: CDR1 SGHTA, CDR2 FQGNSA. The trim removed 4 bases at V and 9 bases at J, leaving 7 bases unmatched. There are 13 residues in the CDR3. CDR3 loop: CASSSRTGRKAFF. DNA of the CDR3: TGTGCCAGCAGCTCCCGGACAGGGCGGAAAGCTTTCTTT.

This chain joins TRBV27 and TRBJ2-7, with D tentatively TRBD2 (5 bases). CDR1 is MNHEY and CDR2 is SMNVEV in the germline V gene (reference sequence). There are 14 residues in the CDR3. The V end lost 5 bases, the J end lost 0 bases, and 11 bases lay between the germline ends. In DNA, the CDR3 is TGTGCCAGCAGTCCGCGGACTGGCTCCTACGAGCAGTACTTC. This sequence encodes CASSPRTGSYEQYF.

V gene TRBV7-3 combines with J gene TRBJ1-3; tentative D call: TRBD1 (5 bases). The germline CDR1 and CDR2 sequences are SGHTA and FQGTGA. The CDR3 is 15 residues long. Trimming cost V 2 bases and J 0 bases, with 8 bases left between them. The CDR3 spells CASSLGANSGNTIYF. The DNA for the CDR3 is TGTGCCAGCAGCTTAGGGGCCAACTCTGGAAACACCATATATTTT.

This chain uses TRBV5-1 with TRBJ1-6, with D possibly matching TRBD1 (6 bases). There are 13 residues in the CDR3. CDR1 SGHRS and CDR2 YFSETQ come from the germline V gene. V dropped 4 bases and J dropped 7 bases, with 9 bases sitting between them. Here the CDR3 reads CASSHGQNSPLHF. The CDR3 DNA is TGCGCCAGCAGCCACGGACAGAATTCACCCCTCCACTTT.

This clone is a singleton in its sample. The V and J genes are TRBV7-2 and TRBJ2-5; TRBD2 matches 11 bases. The CDR3 is 16 amino acids. The V gene end was trimmed by 7 bases and the J gene end by 5 bases; junction bases not matched to a gene: 12. Looked up from germline, CDR1 is SGHTA and CDR2 is FQGNSA. CDR3: CASNEFLAGGGETQYF. For the CDR3, the DNA is TGTGCCAGCAATGAATTCCTAGCGGGGGGTGGGGAGACCCAGTACTTC.

This clone was seen a handful of times. The rearrangement links TRBV19 to TRBJ1-5; the D gene is possibly TRBD1 (6 bases). The CDR3 sequence is 17 residues long. The germline gives CDR1 LNHDA, CDR2 SQIVND (reference sequence). Between the trimmed V and J ends, which lost 3 bases and 0 bases, there was a span of 15 bases. The chain's CDR3 is CASSIFLPGDSNQPQHF. CDR3 nucleotide sequence: TGTGCCAGTAGTATTTTTCTCCCAGGGGATAGCAATCAGCCCCAGCATTTT.

This rearrangement joins TRBV10-1 to TRBJ2-7; D is uncertain. CDR1 is WNHNN and CDR2 is SYGVQD in the germline V gene (reference sequence). V was shortened by 0 bases and J by 7 bases, with 7 bases between the two germline ends. CDR3 length: 12 amino acids. CDR3 in DNA: TGCGCCAGCAGTGAGTCCGAGTTTGAGCAGTACTTC. Encoded protein: CASSESEFEQYF.

This clone appeared a single time. The genes are TRBV19 and TRBJ1-4, with unresolved D. V was trimmed by 3 bases and J by 5 bases, leaving 16 bases between them. Germline lookup yields CDR1 LNHDA and CDR2 SQIVND (reference sequence). The CDR3 is 16 amino acids. The CDR3 nucleotides are TGTGCCAGTAGTATTGTCATGGGCCTTGGGAATGAAAAACTGTTTTTT. It codes for CASSIVMGLGNEKLFF.

The chain has TRBV7-2 and TRBJ2-3; D gene ambiguous. The germline V gene encodes CDR1 SGHTA and CDR2 FQGNSA. This CDR3 has 14 amino acids. V lost 3 bases and J 4 bases, leaving 11 bases between the germline ends. CDR3 sequence: CASSFRALADTQYF. The CDR3 coding sequence is TGTGCCAGCAGCTTCCGCGCGTTGGCAGATACGCAGTATTTT.

The chain carries TRBV27 and TRBJ2-5; 11 bases are a match to TRBD2. The junction had 11 bases not matched to a gene; V was cut back by 8 bases and J by 6 bases. The CDR3 consists of 15 residues. Germline-derived CDR1 and CDR2 are MNHEY and SMNVEV (reference sequence). CDR3 in DNA: TGTGCCAGCGGGTTAGCGGGAGGGCCGAGTAAGACCCAGTACTTC. Encoded protein: CASGLAGGPSKTQYF.

The V gene is TRBV5-6, the J gene TRBJ2-7; TRBD1 aligns across 9 bases. J was trimmed by 5 bases and V by 4 bases; bases with no gene match: 10. CDR1 SGHDT and CDR2 YYEEEE come from the germline V gene. The CDR3 runs 15 residues. The CDR3: CASSPTGTGPHEQYF. The CDR3, as DNA: TGTGCCAGCAGCCCGACCGGGACAGGGCCCCACGAGCAGTACTTC.

In this sample, this clone turned up a few times. The chain is built from TRBV27 and TRBJ2-5; possible D gene TRBD1, 5 bases. The ends were cut back, 6 bases at V and 5 bases at J, with 19 bases in the middle. The germline gives CDR1 MNHEY, CDR2 SMNVEV (reference sequence). The CDR3 is 15 residues long. The CDR3 loop reads CASRPINPGRETQYF. As DNA, the CDR3 is TGTGCCAGCAGACCAATAAACCCAGGGCGGGAGACCCAGTACTTC.

The V call is TRBV28, the J call TRBJ1-2; D not resolved. The germline V gene has CDR1 MDHEN and CDR2 SYDVKM. The V end lost 5 bases, the J end lost 1 base, and 8 bases lay between the germline ends. There are 13 residues in the CDR3. CDR3 coding DNA: TGTGCCAGCAGTCCTGCGGGTAACTATGGCTACACCTTC. Translating it yields CASSPAGNYGYTF.

The genes are TRBV5-1 and TRBJ2-5; 11 bases are shared with TRBD2. Germline-derived CDR1 and CDR2 are SGHRS and YFSETQ. The CDR3 runs to 16 residues. With 4 bases clipped from V and 2 bases from J, the junction kept 7 bases outside the gene matches. The CDR3 DNA reads as TGCGCCAGCAGCGAGGGACTAGCGGACCCTCAAGAGACCCAGTACTTC. Its translation is CASSEGLADPQETQYF.

This sequence joins TRBV5-1 and TRBJ2-2, with 9 bases fitting TRBD2. Germline V gene data show CDR1 as SGHRS and CDR2 as YFSETQ. CDR3 length equals 18 residues. The V gene end was trimmed by 5 bases and the J gene end by 0 bases; junction bases not matched to a gene: 11. The CDR3 bases are TGCGCCAGCAGACCTACGCTAAGCGGGGGGACGAACACCGGGGAGCTGTTTTTT. This gives the protein CASRPTLSGGTNTGELFF.

The CDR3 DNA is TGCGCCAGCAGCCCTCGACAGGGGGAGACCCAGTACTTC. As protein: CASSPRQGETQYF. The chain joins TRBV4-3 to TRBJ2-5, with 8 nucleotides matching TRBD1. Germline CDR1 and CDR2: LGHNA and YSLEER. V lost 4 bases and J lost 5; bases outside the gene matches: 3. The CDR3 spans 13 residues.

The genes are TRBV14 and TRBJ2-1; D might be TRBD1 (5 bases). The germline CDR1 and CDR2 sequences are SGHDN and FVKESK. The CDR3 has 12 residues. Trimming removed 11 bases from V and 5 bases from J, with 13 bases in between. The CDR3 sequence is CAFYRQHNEQFF. The CDR3 nucleotides are TGTGCCTTTTACAGGCAACACAATGAGCAGTTCTTC.

This rearrangement joins TRBV9 to TRBJ1-4; 7 bases match TRBD1. The V gene's germline CDR1 is SGDLS and CDR2 YYNGEE. The CDR3 is 14 residues long. J lost 4 bases, V lost 4 bases, and 4 bases had no gene match. This CDR3 is CASSLQGHNEKLFF. The CDR3, as DNA: TGTGCCAGCAGCTTACAGGGGCATAATGAAAAACTGTTTTTT.

The CDR3 DNA reads TGTGCCAGTAGTATAGAGACTTCCAGGGTTGATCAGCCCCAGCATTTT. Translated, it gives CASSIETSRVDQPQHF. The gene calls are TRBV19 and TRBJ1-5; weak D call: TRBD1 (5 bases). The CDR3 extends over 16 amino acids. Trimming removed 0 bases from V and 5 bases from J, with 14 bases in between. Germline assignment: CDR1 LNHDA and CDR2 SQIVND (reference sequence).